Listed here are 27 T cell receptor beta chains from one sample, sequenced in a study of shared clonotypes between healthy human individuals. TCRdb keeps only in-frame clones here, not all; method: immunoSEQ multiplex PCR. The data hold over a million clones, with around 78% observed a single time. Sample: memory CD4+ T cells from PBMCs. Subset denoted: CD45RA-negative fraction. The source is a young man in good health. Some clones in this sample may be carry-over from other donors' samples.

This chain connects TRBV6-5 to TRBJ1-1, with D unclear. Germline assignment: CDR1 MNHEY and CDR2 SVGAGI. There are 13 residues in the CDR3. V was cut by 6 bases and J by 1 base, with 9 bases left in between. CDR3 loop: CASRPGQNTEAFF. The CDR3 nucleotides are TGTGCCAGCAGGCCTGGGCAGAACACTGAAGCTTTCTTT.

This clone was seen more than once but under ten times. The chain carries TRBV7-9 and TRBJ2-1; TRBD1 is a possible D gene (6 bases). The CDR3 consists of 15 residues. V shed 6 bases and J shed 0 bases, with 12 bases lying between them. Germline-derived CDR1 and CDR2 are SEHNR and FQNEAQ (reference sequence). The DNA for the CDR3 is TGTGCCAGCAGTCCTGACAGGAGCTCCTACAATGAGCAGTTCTTC. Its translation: CASSPDRSSYNEQFF.

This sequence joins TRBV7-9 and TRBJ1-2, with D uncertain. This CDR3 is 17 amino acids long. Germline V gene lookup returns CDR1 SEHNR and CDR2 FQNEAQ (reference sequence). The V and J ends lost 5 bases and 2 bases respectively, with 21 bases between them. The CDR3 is CASSPIRDPLTNYGYTF. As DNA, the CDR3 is TGTGCCAGCAGCCCTATCCGAGACCCCCTCACCAACTATGGCTACACCTTC.

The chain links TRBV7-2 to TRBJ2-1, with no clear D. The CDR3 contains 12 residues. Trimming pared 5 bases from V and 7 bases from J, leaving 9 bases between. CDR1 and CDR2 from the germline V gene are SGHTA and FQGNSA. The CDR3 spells CASSKMGNEQFF. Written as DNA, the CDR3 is TGTGCCAGCAGCAAAATGGGAAATGAGCAGTTCTTC.

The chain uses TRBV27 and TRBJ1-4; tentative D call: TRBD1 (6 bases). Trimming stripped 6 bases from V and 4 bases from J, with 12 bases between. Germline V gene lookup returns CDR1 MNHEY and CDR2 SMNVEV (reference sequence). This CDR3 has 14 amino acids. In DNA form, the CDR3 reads TGTGCCAGCAGCGGACAGCTCCGTAATGAAAAACTGTTTTTT. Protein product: CASSGQLRNEKLFF.

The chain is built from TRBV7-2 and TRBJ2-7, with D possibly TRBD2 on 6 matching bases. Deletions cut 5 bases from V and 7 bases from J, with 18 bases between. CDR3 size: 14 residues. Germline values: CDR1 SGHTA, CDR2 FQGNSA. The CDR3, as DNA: TGTGCCAGCAGCCCCCCCGGGGGACCGGGGGAGCAGTACTTC. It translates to CASSPPGGPGEQYF.

The DNA for the CDR3 is TGCGCCAGCAGACAAACTAGCGGCCTTTCCTACGAGCAGTACTTC. It codes for CASRQTSGLSYEQYF. V is TRBV5-1 and J is TRBJ2-7; 8 bases are a match to TRBD2. The germline V gene has CDR1 SGHRS and CDR2 YFSETQ. V shed 5 bases, J shed 1 base, and the junction held 8 bases outside the gene matches. The CDR3 is 15 residues long. The whole variable domain, remainder taken from reference TRBV5-1 and TRBJ2-7, is KAGVTQTPRYLIKTRGQQVTLSCSPISGHRSVSWYQQTPGQGLQFLFEYFSETQRNKGNFPGRFSGRQFSNSRSEMNVSTLELGDSALYLCASRQTSGLSYEQYFGPGTRLTVT.

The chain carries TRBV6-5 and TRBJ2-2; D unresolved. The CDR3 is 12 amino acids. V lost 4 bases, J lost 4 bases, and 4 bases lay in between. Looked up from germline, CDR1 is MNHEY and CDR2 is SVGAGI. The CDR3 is CASSFGTGELFF. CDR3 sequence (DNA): TGTGCCAGCAGTTTCGGCACCGGGGAGCTGTTTTTT.

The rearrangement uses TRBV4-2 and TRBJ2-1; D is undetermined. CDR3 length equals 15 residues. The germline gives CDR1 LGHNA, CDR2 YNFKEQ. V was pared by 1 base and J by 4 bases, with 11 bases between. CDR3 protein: CASSQASSLYNEQFF. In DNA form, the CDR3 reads TGTGCCAGCAGCCAAGCCTCTAGTTTATACAATGAGCAGTTCTTC.

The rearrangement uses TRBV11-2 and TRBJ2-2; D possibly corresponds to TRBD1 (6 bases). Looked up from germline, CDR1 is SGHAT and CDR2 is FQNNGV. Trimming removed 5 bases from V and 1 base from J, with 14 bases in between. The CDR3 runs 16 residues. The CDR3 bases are TGTGCCAGCAGCGGCTACAGGGAAGAGAACACCGGGGAGCTGTTTTTT. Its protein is CASSGYREENTGELFF.

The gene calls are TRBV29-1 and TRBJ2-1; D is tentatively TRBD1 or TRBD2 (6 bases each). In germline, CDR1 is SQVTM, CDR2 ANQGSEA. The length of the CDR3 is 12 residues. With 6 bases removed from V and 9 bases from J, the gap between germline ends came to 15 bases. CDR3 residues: CSVHPGGSEQFF. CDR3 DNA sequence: TGCAGCGTCCATCCCGGGGGCAGTGAGCAGTTCTTC.

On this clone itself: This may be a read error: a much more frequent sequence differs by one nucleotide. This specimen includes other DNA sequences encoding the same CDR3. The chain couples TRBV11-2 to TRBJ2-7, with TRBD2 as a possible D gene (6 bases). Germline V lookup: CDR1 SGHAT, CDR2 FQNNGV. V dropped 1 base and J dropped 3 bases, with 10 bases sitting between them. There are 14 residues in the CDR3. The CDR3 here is CASSLAVGGYEQYF. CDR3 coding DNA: TGTGCCAGCAGCTTAGCGGTGGGGGGCTACGAGCAGTACTTC.

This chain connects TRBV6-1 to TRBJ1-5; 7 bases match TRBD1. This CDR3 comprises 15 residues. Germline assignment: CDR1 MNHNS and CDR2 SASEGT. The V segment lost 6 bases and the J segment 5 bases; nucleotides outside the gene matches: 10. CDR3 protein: CASRLSRQGDQPQHF. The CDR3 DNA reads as TGTGCCAGCAGGTTGAGCAGACAGGGCGATCAGCCCCAGCATTTT.

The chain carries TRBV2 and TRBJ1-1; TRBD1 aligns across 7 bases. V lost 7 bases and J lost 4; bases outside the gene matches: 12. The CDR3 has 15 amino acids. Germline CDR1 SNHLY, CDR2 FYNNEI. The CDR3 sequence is CASNLGQVASTEAFF. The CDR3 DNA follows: TGTGCCAGCAACCTAGGACAGGTCGCCAGCACTGAAGCTTTCTTT.

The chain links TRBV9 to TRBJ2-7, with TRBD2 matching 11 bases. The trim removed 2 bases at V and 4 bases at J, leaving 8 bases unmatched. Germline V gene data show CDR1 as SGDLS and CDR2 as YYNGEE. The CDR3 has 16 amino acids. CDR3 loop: CASSVATSGSRYEQYF. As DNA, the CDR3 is TGTGCCAGCAGCGTGGCAACTAGCGGGAGCCGGTACGAGCAGTACTTC. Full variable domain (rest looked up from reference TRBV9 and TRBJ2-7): DSGVTQTPKHLITATGQRVTLRCSPRSGDLSVYWYQQSLDQGLQFLIQYYNGEERAKGNILERFSAQQFPDLHSELNLSSLELGDSALYFCASSVATSGSRYEQYFGPGTRLTVT.

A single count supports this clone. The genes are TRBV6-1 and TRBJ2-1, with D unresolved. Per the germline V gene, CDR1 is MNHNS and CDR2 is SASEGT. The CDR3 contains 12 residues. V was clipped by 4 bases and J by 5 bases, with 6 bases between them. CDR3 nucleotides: TGTGCCAGCAGTGGACAAAACAATGAGCAGTTCTTC. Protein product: CASSGQNNEQFF.

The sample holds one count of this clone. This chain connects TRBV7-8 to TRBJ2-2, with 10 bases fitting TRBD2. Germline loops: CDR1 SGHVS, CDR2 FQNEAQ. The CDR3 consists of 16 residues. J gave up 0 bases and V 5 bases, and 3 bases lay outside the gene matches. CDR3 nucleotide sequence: TGTGCCAGCAGCAAGACTAGCGGGTCGAACACCGGGGAGCTGTTTTTT. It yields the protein CASSKTSGSNTGELFF.

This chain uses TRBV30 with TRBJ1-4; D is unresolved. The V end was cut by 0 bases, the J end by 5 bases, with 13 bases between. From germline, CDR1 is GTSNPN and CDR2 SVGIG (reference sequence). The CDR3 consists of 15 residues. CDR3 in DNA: TGTGCCTGGAGTGTACCCGGAAGAACGAATGAAAAACTGTTTTTT. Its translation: CAWSVPGRTNEKLFF. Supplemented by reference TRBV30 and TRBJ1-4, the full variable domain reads SQTIHQWPATLVQPVGSPLSLECTVEGTSNPNLYWYRQAAGRGLQLLFYSVGIGQISSEVPQNLSASRPQDRQFILSSKKLLLSDSGFYLCAWSVPGRTNEKLFFGSGTQLSVL.

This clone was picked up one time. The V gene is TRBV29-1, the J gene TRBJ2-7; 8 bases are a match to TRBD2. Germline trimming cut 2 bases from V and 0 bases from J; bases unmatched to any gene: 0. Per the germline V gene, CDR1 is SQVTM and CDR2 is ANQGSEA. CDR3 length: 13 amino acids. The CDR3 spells CSVESGSSYEQYF. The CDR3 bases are TGCAGCGTTGAAAGCGGGAGCTCCTACGAGCAGTACTTC.

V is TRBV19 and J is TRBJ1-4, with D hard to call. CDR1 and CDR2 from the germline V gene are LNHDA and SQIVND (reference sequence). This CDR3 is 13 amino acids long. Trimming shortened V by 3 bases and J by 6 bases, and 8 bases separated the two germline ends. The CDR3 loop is CASSMRFDEKLFF. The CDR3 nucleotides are TGTGCCAGTAGTATGCGTTTTGATGAAAAACTGTTTTTT. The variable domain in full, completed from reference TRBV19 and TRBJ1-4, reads DGGITQSPKYLFRKEGQNVTLSCEQNLNHDAMYWYRQDPGQGLRLIYYSQIVNDFQKGDIAEGYSVSREKKESFPLTVTSAQKNPTAFYLCASSMRFDEKLFFGSGTQLSVL.

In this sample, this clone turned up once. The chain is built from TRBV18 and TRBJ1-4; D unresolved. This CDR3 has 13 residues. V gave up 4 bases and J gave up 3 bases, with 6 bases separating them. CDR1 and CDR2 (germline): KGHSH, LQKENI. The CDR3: CASSLGANEKLFF. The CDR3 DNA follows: TGTGCCAGCTCACTCGGGGCTAATGAAAAACTGTTTTTT.

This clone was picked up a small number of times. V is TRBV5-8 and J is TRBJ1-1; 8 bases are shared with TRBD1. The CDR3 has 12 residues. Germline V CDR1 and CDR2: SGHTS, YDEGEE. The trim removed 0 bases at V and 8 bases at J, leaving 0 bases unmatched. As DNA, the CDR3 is TGTGCCAGCAGCTTGGGGGACAGGGAAGCTTTCTTT. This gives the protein CASSLGDREAFF.

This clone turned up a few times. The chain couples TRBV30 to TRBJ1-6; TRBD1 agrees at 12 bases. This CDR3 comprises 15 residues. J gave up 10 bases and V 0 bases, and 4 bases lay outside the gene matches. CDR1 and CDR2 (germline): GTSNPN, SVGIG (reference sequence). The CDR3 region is CAWSVWGQGASPLHF. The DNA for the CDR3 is TGTGCCTGGAGTGTATGGGGACAGGGGGCCTCACCCCTCCACTTT.

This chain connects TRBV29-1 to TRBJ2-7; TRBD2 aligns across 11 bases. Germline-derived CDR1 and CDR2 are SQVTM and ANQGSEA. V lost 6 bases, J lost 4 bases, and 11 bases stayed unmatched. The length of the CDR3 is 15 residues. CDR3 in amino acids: CSVLDLAGGLYEQYF. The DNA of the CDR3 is TGCAGCGTCCTTGATCTAGCGGGAGGTCTATACGAGCAGTACTTC.

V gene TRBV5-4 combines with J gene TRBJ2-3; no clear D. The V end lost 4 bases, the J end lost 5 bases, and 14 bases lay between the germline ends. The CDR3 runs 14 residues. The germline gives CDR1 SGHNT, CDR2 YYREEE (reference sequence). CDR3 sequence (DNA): TGTGCCAGCAGCCCCAGGTGGGGTGGAGATACGCAGTATTTT. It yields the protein CASSPRWGGDTQYF.

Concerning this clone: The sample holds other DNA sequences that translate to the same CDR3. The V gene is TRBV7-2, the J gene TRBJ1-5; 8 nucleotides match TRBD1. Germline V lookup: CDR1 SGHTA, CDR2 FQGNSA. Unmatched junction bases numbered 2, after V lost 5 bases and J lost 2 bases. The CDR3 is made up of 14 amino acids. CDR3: CASSPGQGNQPQHF. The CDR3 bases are TGTGCCAGCAGCCCGGGACAGGGCAATCAGCCCCAGCATTTT.

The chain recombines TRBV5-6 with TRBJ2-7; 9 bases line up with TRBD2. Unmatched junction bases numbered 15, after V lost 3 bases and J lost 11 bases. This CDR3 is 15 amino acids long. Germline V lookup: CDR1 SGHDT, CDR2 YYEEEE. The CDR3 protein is CASSSNLYLAGVEYF. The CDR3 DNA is TGTGCCAGCAGCTCTAACCTGTACTTAGCGGGAGTGGAGTACTTC. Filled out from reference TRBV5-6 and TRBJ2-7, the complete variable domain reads DAGVTQSPTHLIKTRGQQVTLRCSPKSGHDTVSWYQQALGQGPQFIFQYYEEEERQRGNFPDRFSGHQFPNYSSELNVNALLLGDSALYLCASSSNLYLAGVEYFGPGTRLTVT.